This T cell receptor (beta chain) was profiled in a study of shared clonotypes between healthy human individuals (TCRdb year 2020). In the study overall: The cohort comprised two women and a few men aged 18 to 49 years. Blood TCR repertoires of several healthy adults were deeply sequenced to estimate repertoire size and the extent of clonotype sharing between individuals. Libraries were prepared and TCR repertoires were sequenced by different laboratories using diverse techniques, in order to increase sequencing depth and limit assay-specific biases. Each donor's leukapheresis produced roughly between roughly 0.85 and 10 billion PBMCs.

Donors were healthy HIV-negative adults with no recently reported acute infections or vaccinations. Every donor was a Caucasian adult living in Nashville, Tennessee, USA. In the unsorted samples, 85 million to 100 million PBMCs were counted, and genomic DNA was extracted using the QIAamp DNA Blood Mini kit. After blood collection by leukapheresis, PBMCs were isolated using Ficoll-Histopaque density gradient centrifugation and then cryopreserved in the vapor phase of liquid nitrogen. Overall study results and their limits: Because the study included a small number of donors, the genetic and exposure-history diversity represented was limited. Pairwise subsampling indicated that sequencing depth was expected to affect the degree of clonotype sharing among donors. Only blood was sampled, and tissue TCR repertoires likely differ from those in blood.

TCR CDR3 regions were amplified from genomic DNA by multiplex PCR using the deep immunoSEQ assay. Extracted genomic DNA from each cell subset was distributed evenly across all wells of several immunoSEQ 96-well plates, and each plate was treated as a replicate. For unsorted PBMC, 250 to 350 ng of genomic DNA, equivalent to around 30,000 T cell genomes, went into each replicate PCR. Genomic DNA from unsorted PBMC was sequenced over ten immunoSEQ deep assay plates. Purified libraries were quantified with a Qubit 3.0 fluorometer, sized on a Bioanalyzer 2100, and re-quantified with the KAPA Library Quantification kit. Every immunoSEQ 96-well plate was sequenced on a dedicated single-read 150-cycle Illumina NextSeq 550 flow cell. As for how the authors treated the data: The immunoSEQ output contained only junctional sequences without quality scores, so filtering could not match that applied to full-length reads. To assign V/J genes and CDR3, sequences were annotated using PyIR, a Python wrapper for IgBLAST v1.9, with IMGT germline references. Reads were filtered out if the reads had weak V/J assignments (E-value above 1e-6), no CDR3, stop codons, out-of-frame junctions, or ambiguous translated residues. V3J clonotypes were defined as sequences sharing the same inferred V gene, J gene, and CDR3 amino acid sequence. Percentage overlap between repertoires was calculated by dividing the number of shared unique clonotypes by the size of the smaller repertoire. Repertoire richness was assessed with RTK rarefaction, the Chao1 estimator, and Recon v2.1 estimates of unobserved clonotypes. In TCRdb, the immuneACCESS table is reduced to in-frame sequences with V and J assigned. These tables do not hold every clone; where another copy was compared, an unresolved V gene accounts for under half, and the others remain unexplained. The V and J calls and clone size come from that table; D and trimming were worked out from the DNA. In this sample the table shows about 600,000 clones, roughly four fifths of which occur a single time. Around 11% of the sample rests with the top ten.

A remark on this clone: Its antigen specificity is not known. No much larger clone is present one base from it, and per-base qualities are unavailable.

The CDR3 measures 17 amino acids from cysteine to phenylalanine. The only DNA kept is the CDR3, 51 bases in frame from the first base. Trimmed from V: 3 bases; trimmed from J: 4 bases; junction bases lacking a gene match: 12. Taken from the germline V gene, the CDR1 and CDR2 loops are SGHDT and YYEEEE. The V and J genes are TRBV5-6 and TRBJ2-5, and 10 bases in between align with TRBD1. Material for sequencing was PBMCs. The clonotype originates from a woman aged 40 to 49 in good health. Some clones in this sample may be carry-over from other donors' samples. The CDR3: CASSSTSGTGVRETQYF. The sequence in DNA is TGTGCCAGCAGCTCCACCTCGGGGACAGGGGTTCGAGAGACCCAGTACTTC.